The rows below give T cell receptor beta chains drawn from one sample of a study of cytomegalovirus exposure and HLA in healthy donors. The protocol was immunoSEQ multiplex PCR, while the TCRdb copy is restricted to in-frame clones and leaves out a portion. The data hold fewer than 100,000 clones, with over 75% observed a single time. What was sequenced was PBMCs. These receptors all stem from a male donor in good health and CMV-seropositive. CDR3s include the opening cysteine and the closing phenylalanine or tryptophan. The D gene is left open where the match is weak. Not all rows give a size; the values are once, few, many and, for expanded clones, a class.

CDR3 protein,CDR3 DNA,clone size,V gene,D gene,J gene
CASRGGQKSEKLFF,TGTGCCAGTCGGGGGGGACAGAAGAGTGAAAAACTGTTTTTT,.,TRBV19,TRBD1,TRBJ1-4
CASSLQGAGNQPQHF,TGTGCCAGCAGCTTACAGGGGGCGGGCAATCAGCCCCAGCATTTT,.,TRBV7-2,TRBD1,TRBJ1-5
CASSAVGQGDTQYF,TGTGCCAGCAGCGCAGTTGGGCAGGGGGATACGCAGTATTTT,.,TRBV9,.,TRBJ2-3
CASSSGTGNTIYF,TGTGCCAGCTCGTCAGGGACTGGAAACACCATATATTTT,few,TRBV18,.,TRBJ1-3
CASSFASGSTDTQYF,TGTGCCAGCAGCTTCGCTAGCGGGAGCACAGATACGCAGTATTTT,.,TRBV7-2,TRBD2,TRBJ2-3
CASSPLQGLFSGANVLTF,TGTGCCAGCAGCCCGTTGCAGGGGCTATTCTCTGGGGCCAACGTCCTGACTTTC,.,TRBV5-8,.,TRBJ2-6
CASSPGLAGVSTEQYF,TGTGCCAGCAGCCCCGGACTAGCGGGAGTATCTACCGAGCAGTACTTC,.,TRBV7-8,TRBD2,TRBJ2-7
CASSLYSSQETQYF,TGTGCCAGCAGCTTATATTCCAGTCAAGAGACCCAGTACTTC,.,TRBV13,.,TRBJ2-5
CASRGATGKTSEAFF,TGTGCCAGCAGGGGTGCGACAGGGAAGACCTCTGAAGCTTTCTTT,many,TRBV28,TRBD1,TRBJ1-1
CASRKQGVYDTEAFF,TGTGCCAGCAGGAAACAGGGCGTCTATGACACTGAAGCTTTCTTT,few,TRBV6-5,.,TRBJ1-1
CASRGDYNEKLFF,TGTGCCAGCCGGGGGGACTATAATGAAAAACTGTTTTTT,.,TRBV6-1,.,TRBJ1-4
CASLNRGGSSNEQFF,TGTGCCAGCTTAAACCGCGGCGGGAGTAGCAATGAGCAGTTCTTC,few,TRBV6-5,TRBD2,TRBJ2-1
CASSLRLAGSEQFF,TGTGCCAGCAGCTTAAGGCTAGCGGGATCCGAGCAGTTCTTC,.,TRBV7-2,TRBD2,TRBJ2-1
CASRLKDRGIYEQYF,TGTGCCAGCAGGTTAAAGGACAGGGGGATTTACGAGCAGTACTTC,.,TRBV27,TRBD1,TRBJ2-7
CASSQDTTGGYEQYF,TGTGCCAGCAGCCAAGACACGACAGGGGGGTACGAGCAGTACTTC,.,TRBV4-2,TRBD1,TRBJ2-7
CASKEAGRSYEQYF,TGTGCCAGCAAGGAAGCAGGGCGCTCCTACGAGCAGTACTTC,.,TRBV25-1,.,TRBJ2-7
CASSRQGSYYEQYF,TGTGCCAGCAGCCGACAAGGGAGCTACTACGAGCAGTACTTC,.,TRBV25-1,.,TRBJ2-7
CASSPRLAGGEQYF,TGTGCCAGCAGCCCAAGACTAGCGGGAGGCGAGCAGTACTTC,.,TRBV7-9,TRBD2,TRBJ2-7
CASPGREGETQYF,TGCGCCAGTCCCGGGAGGGAGGGAGAGACCCAGTACTTC,.,TRBV4-3,TRBD2,TRBJ2-5
CASSQGVTGELFF,TGCGCCAGCAGCCAAGGGGTCACCGGGGAGCTGTTTTTT,.,TRBV5-1,.,TRBJ2-2
CATLDRRESTDTQYF,TGTGCCACTCTAGACAGGCGGGAGAGCACAGATACGCAGTATTTT,.,TRBV15,.,TRBJ2-3
CASSQALAGAGFYEQYF,TGCGCCAGCAGCCAAGCACTAGCGGGAGCGGGGTTCTACGAGCAGTACTTC,.,TRBV4-3,TRBD2,TRBJ2-7
CASCRVSGGELFF,TGTGCCAGCTGCAGGGTTTCAGGCGGGGAGCTGTTTTTT,.,TRBV6-1,.,TRBJ2-2
CASSQDPSSDPYNEQFF,TGTGCCAGCAGCCAAGACCCAAGTAGCGATCCCTACAATGAGCAGTTCTTC,.,TRBV4-2,.,TRBJ2-1
CASSTSGRLDTQYF,TGCGCCAGCTCTACTAGCGGGAGGCTCGATACGCAGTATTTT,once,TRBV5-1,TRBD2,TRBJ2-3
CASSGNRENQPQHF,TGTGCCAGCAGTGGGAACAGGGAAAATCAGCCCCAGCATTTT,.,TRBV6-1,.,TRBJ1-5
CASRRGAGGEYNEQFF,TGTGCCAGCAGAAGGGGAGCGGGAGGGGAGTACAATGAGCAGTTCTTC,.,TRBV5-4,TRBD2,TRBJ2-1
CASSSRQVGTDTQYF,TGTGCCAGCAGCTCAAGACAGGTGGGGACAGATACGCAGTATTTT,once,TRBV28,.,TRBJ2-3
CASSPGTGNEQYF,TGCGCCAGCAGCCCCGGGACAGGGAACGAGCAGTACTTC,.,TRBV5-1,TRBD1,TRBJ2-7
CASSFGTVWGRNTEAFF,TGTGCCAGCAGCTTTGGTACGGTTTGGGGGCGGAACACTGAAGCTTTCTTT,.,TRBV5-8,.,TRBJ1-1
CASRGGTGGSEQYF,TGCGCCAGCAGAGGCGGGACAGGAGGTTCCGAGCAGTACTTC,.,TRBV5-1,TRBD1,TRBJ2-7
CASSEGAGADTQYF,TGTGCCAGCAGCGAAGGAGCAGGGGCAGATACGCAGTATTTT,.,TRBV28,.,TRBJ2-3
CASSRRGLAFEQYF,TGTGCCAGCAGCCGCAGGGGACTAGCTTTCGAGCAGTACTTC,few,TRBV6-5,TRBD2,TRBJ2-7
CASSLWSGGRVNQPQHF,TGTGCCAGCAGTTTATGGTCCGGGGGTCGCGTCAATCAGCCCCAGCATTTT,.,TRBV28,.,TRBJ1-5
CASSQVAGTTDTQYF,TGCGCCAGCAGCCAAGTAGCGGGGACAACAGATACGCAGTATTTT,.,TRBV4-1,TRBD2,TRBJ2-3
CASSVVGLAGDTQYF,TGTGCCAGCAGCGTAGTGGGGCTAGCGGGAGATACGCAGTATTTT,.,TRBV9,TRBD2,TRBJ2-3
CASSEGQNYGYTF,TGCGCCAGCAGCGAGGGACAGAACTATGGCTACACCTTC,.,TRBV5-1,TRBD1,TRBJ1-2
CASSPSLQGLTEAFF,TGTGCCAGCTCACCGAGTTTGCAGGGGCTGACTGAAGCTTTCTTT,once,TRBV18,.,TRBJ1-1
CASSPYGGGSTPGEQYF,TGTGCCAGCTCACCCTACGGGGGGGGCTCGACTCCGGGCGAGCAGTACTTC,.,TRBV18,TRBD2,TRBJ2-7
CASSLQGFSEKLFF,TGTGCCAGCAGTTTACAGGGCTTTAGTGAAAAACTGTTTTTT,.,TRBV2,.,TRBJ1-4
CASSARGIGYVQYF,TGTGCCAGCAGTGCTCGCGGGATAGGCTACGTGCAGTACTTC,.,TRBV2,.,TRBJ2-7
CASSSAGTGMNTEAFF,TGTGCCAGCAGCTCCGCCGGGACAGGAATGAACACTGAAGCTTTCTTT,.,TRBV7-2,TRBD1,TRBJ1-1
CASSQDGQGYNEQFF,TGCGCCAGCAGCCAAGATGGGCAGGGGTACAATGAGCAGTTCTTC,.,TRBV4-1,.,TRBJ2-1
CASSLGAASEQYF,TGTGCCAGCAGTTTAGGCGCAGCGAGCGAGCAGTACTTC,.,TRBV28,.,TRBJ2-7
CASSSFVRDRNTQYF,TGTGCCAGCAGCTCTTTCGTGAGGGATCGGAATACGCAGTATTTT,.,TRBV11-2,.,TRBJ2-3
CASSEGGMRTEAFF,TGTGCCAGCAGCGAGGGGGGGATGAGAACTGAAGCTTTCTTT,few,TRBV9,.,TRBJ1-1
CASSYRTVGTDTQYF,TGTGCCAGCAGTTACCGGACAGTAGGCACAGATACGCAGTATTTT,few,TRBV5-6,.,TRBJ2-3
CASSRGSQPQHF,TGTGCCAGCAGCCGTGGGAGTCAGCCCCAGCATTTT,once,TRBV14,.,TRBJ1-5
CSVEAGGSNEQFF,TGCAGCGTTGAAGCGGGAGGTTCGAATGAGCAGTTCTTC,.,TRBV29-1,TRBD2,TRBJ2-1
CASTPAGLLGADTEAFF,TGTGCCAGCACCCCGGCGGGGTTATTAGGTGCGGACACTGAAGCTTTCTTT,.,TRBV7-2,.,TRBJ1-1
CASRSSGSSYEQYF,TGCGCCAGCAGATCTAGCGGGAGCAGCTACGAGCAGTACTTC,.,TRBV10-1,TRBD2,TRBJ2-7
CASSLAARQETQFF,TGTGCCAGCAGCTTGGCGGCGCGACAAGAGACCCAGTTCTTC,.,TRBV5-4,.,TRBJ2-1
CASSQGQGLGEQYF,TGCGCCAGCAGCCAGGGACAGGGTTTGGGCGAGCAGTACTTC,few,TRBV5-1,TRBD1,TRBJ2-7